This T cell receptor beta chain was found in a study of T cells in Graves' hyperthyroidism and ophthalmopathy. Researchers amplified the TCR beta CDR3 regions from RNA transcripts. A set of HTBI primers served as the primers for a first-round RT-PCR of the TCR CDR3. One entry per CDR3 protein, called by TCRdb with MiXCR from the multiplex PCR reads. The sample consists of about 570,000 distinct CDR3 sequences, around 42% of them appearing once. This clonotype has a count of ten or more. Germline lookup yields CDR1 LGHDT and CDR2 YNNKEL (reference sequence). The CDR3 covers 16 residues. V shed 4 bases and J shed 0 bases, with 15 bases lying between them.

The origin of this receptor is an adult woman with Graves' disease, either hyperthyroidism or ophthalmopathy (not recorded which). Sequencing used peripheral blood or thyroid tissue (not recorded which). This sequence joins TRBV3-1 and TRBJ2-5, with D possibly being TRBD1 (6 bases). CDR3 nucleotide sequence: TGTGCCAGCAGCCTTTTATCGACAGGCTACCAAGAGACCCAGTACTTC. This encodes CASSLLSTGYQETQYF.